This T cell receptor beta chain is drawn from a study of CD8 T cells in ankylosing spondylitis. This clonotype was detected many times. What it binds is not known. Broader study findings: The authors reported significant enrichment of disease-linked clones in matched ankylosing spondylitis synovial fluid. A motif in TCR beta, a set of eight highly homologous variants, appeared characteristic of ankylosing spondylitis blood. Disease-linked clones proved CD8+ and comparatively uncommon in peripheral blood.

Via MiXCR, TCRdb re-called the 5' RACE reads, giving one row per CDR3 protein. The data show about 540,000 distinct CDR3 sequences, about 13% seen once. This CDR3 contains 13 residues. V shed 4 bases and J shed 2 bases, with 8 bases lying between them. The rearrangement uses TRBV12-3 or TRBV12-4 and TRBJ1-2; D is undetermined. The receptor's source is a male donor with ankylosing spondylitis. The source material was blood, either unsorted or a sorted T cell fraction (not recorded which). The CDR3 DNA is TGTGCCAGCAGTTCAGAGGGCAACTATGGCTACACCTTC. This translates into CASSSEGNYGYTF.